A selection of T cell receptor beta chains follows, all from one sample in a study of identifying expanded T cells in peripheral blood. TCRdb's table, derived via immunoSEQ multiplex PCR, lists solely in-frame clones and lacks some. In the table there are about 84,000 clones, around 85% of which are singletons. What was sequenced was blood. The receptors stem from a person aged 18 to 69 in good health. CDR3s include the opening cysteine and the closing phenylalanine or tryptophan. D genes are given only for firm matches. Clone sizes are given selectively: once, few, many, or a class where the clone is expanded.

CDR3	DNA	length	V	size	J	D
CASSQRQGAYNEQFF	TGTGCCAGCAGCCAGAGACAGGGGGCGTACAATGAGCAGTTCTTC	15	TRBV7-2	NA	TRBJ2-1	TRBD1
CASSELGAGTDYNEQFF	TGTGCCAGCAGTGAATTAGGGGCCGGGACGGACTACAATGAGCAGTTCTTC	17	TRBV25-1	NA	TRBJ2-1	NA
CASSNTGLGGNTIYF	TGTGCCAGCAGTAATACGGGGTTGGGCGGAAACACCATATATTTT	15	TRBV6-5	once	TRBJ1-3	NA
CASSVTGGDYGYTF	TGTGCCAGCAGCGTAACAGGGGGCGACTATGGCTACACCTTC	14	TRBV5-6	NA	TRBJ1-2	TRBD1
CAWSVTRIQETQYF	TGTGCCTGGAGTGTTACGAGAATCCAAGAGACCCAGTACTTC	14	TRBV30	NA	TRBJ2-5	NA
CASSLRIGDRPFF	TGTGCCAGCAGCTTACGTATCGGGGACAGACCGTTCTTC	13	TRBV7-9	NA	TRBJ2-1	TRBD1
CASSQTARTEAFF	TGTGCCAGCAGCCAAACAGCCCGCACTGAAGCTTTCTTT	13	TRBV5-6	NA	TRBJ1-1	NA
CASSRPPPTGAYEQYF	TGCGCCAGCAGCCGACCGCCCCCCACAGGGGCCTACGAGCAGTACTTC	16	TRBV5-1	NA	TRBJ2-7	TRBD1
CASADSTGGVYEQYF	TGCGCCAGCGCCGATTCGACAGGGGGCGTCTACGAGCAGTACTTC	15	TRBV5-1	NA	TRBJ2-7	TRBD1
CASSPRQGAGNTIYF	TGTGCCAGCAGTCCTCGACAGGGGGCTGGAAACACCATATATTTT	15	TRBV2	NA	TRBJ1-3	TRBD1
CASSLRGQNYGYTF	TGTGCCAGCAGTCTCAGGGGGCAAAACTATGGCTACACCTTC	14	TRBV27	NA	TRBJ1-2	TRBD1
CASRYYRDYGYTF	TGTGCCAGCAGGTACTACAGGGACTATGGCTACACCTTC	13	TRBV2	NA	TRBJ1-2	NA
CASSLTGGSNQPQHF	TGTGCCAGCAGTTTGACAGGGGGCAGCAATCAGCCCCAGCATTTT	15	TRBV27	NA	TRBJ1-5	TRBD1
CASRRLQFTGELFF	TGTGCCAGCAGGAGGTTACAATTCACCGGGGAGCTGTTTTTT	14	TRBV2	NA	TRBJ2-2	NA
CASRNLAGGDEQFF	TGTGCCAGCAGAAATTTAGCGGGGGGAGATGAGCAGTTCTTC	14	TRBV6-4	NA	TRBJ2-1	TRBD2
CASSEEPLRETQYF	TGTGCCAGCAGTGAGGAGCCGCTGAGAGAGACCCAGTACTTC	14	TRBV6-1	NA	TRBJ2-5	NA
CASSSQGRETQYF	TGTGCCAGCAGTAGTCAGGGGCGAGAGACCCAGTACTTC	13	TRBV28	NA	TRBJ2-5	NA